These T cell receptor beta chains were read from a single sample in a study of cytomegalovirus exposure and HLA in healthy donors. The data were produced by immunoSEQ multiplex PCR, yet TCRdb's version contains in-frame clones alone and is incomplete. The sample includes some 100,000 clones, 75% of them seen just once. The sequencing input was PBMCs. The source of these receptors is a woman aged 18-35 years in good health and CMV-seropositive. CDR3s include the opening cysteine and the closing phenylalanine or tryptophan. The D gene is left open where the match is weak. Clone size is not always given. Where it is, it says once, few, many or a class for expanded clones.

>TRBV6-1|15|TRBJ2-7|NA|few
TGTGCCAGCAGTACCGAGACAGGACACTCCTACGAGCAGTACTTC
CASSTETGHSYEQYF
>TRBV5-1|14|TRBJ1-1|TRBD1|NA
TGCGCCAGCAGCTTCGACAGGGGGAACACTGAAGCTTTCTTT
CASSFDRGNTEAFF
>TRBV7-9|14|TRBJ1-2|TRBD1|NA
TGTGCCAGCAGCTGGGGACAGTCTAACTATGGCTACACCTTC
CASSWGQSNYGYTF
>TRBV7-3|17|TRBJ2-1|TRBD2|NA
TGTGCCAGCAGCTTAACCTTTCTAGCGGGAGCCCCGAATGAGCAGTTCTTC
CASSLTFLAGAPNEQFF
>TRBV19|14|TRBJ2-7|TRBD2|NA
TGTGCCAGTAGTACTAGCGGGAGTGGCTACGAGCAGTACTTC
CASSTSGSGYEQYF
>TRBV5-4|16|TRBJ2-5|TRBD1|once
TGTGCCAGCAGCTCTCCCACGGGACAGGGCCAAGAGACCCAGTACTTC
CASSSPTGQGQETQYF
>TRBV27|14|TRBJ1-2|NA|NA
TGTGCCAGCAGTTTATCGGCAGGGGACTATGGCTACACCTTC
CASSLSAGDYGYTF
>TRBV28|13|TRBJ1-3|NA|NA
TGTGCCAGCACTCTCCCCCTACAGGGCCGGGTATATTTT
CASTLPLQGRVYF
>TRBV6-1|13|TRBJ2-7|NA|NA
TGTGCCAGCAGTGTGAGAATCGGCTACGAGCAGTACTTC
CASSVRIGYEQYF
>TRBV27|12|TRBJ2-5|NA|NA
TGTGCCAGCGGCCCCAACGCAGAGACCCAGTACTTC
CASGPNAETQYF
>TRBV6-4|17|TRBJ2-1|TRBD2|NA
TGTGCCAGCAGTGACGTCGCAGGAGCGGGAGGGCCCAATGAGCAGTTCTTC
CASSDVAGAGGPNEQFF
>TRBV7-9|16|TRBJ1-3|NA|NA
TGTGCCAGCAGCCCTCTGTCGGGAAAAAGTGGAAACACCATATATTTT
CASSPLSGKSGNTIYF
>TRBV30|12|TRBJ2-7|NA|NA
TGTGCCTGGAGTTATGGATCCGGGGAGCAGTACTTC
CAWSYGSGEQYF
>TRBV29-1|15|TRBJ2-3|TRBD2|NA
TGCAGCCTAGCGGGAGGAAAGGGAAACACAGATACGCAGTATTTT
CSLAGGKGNTDTQYF
>TRBV19|14|TRBJ1-5|NA|NA
TGTGCCAGTAGTATTGGCTCAGGGGACCAGCCCCAGCATTTT
CASSIGSGDQPQHF
>TRBV4-3|17|TRBJ2-1|TRBD2|once
TGCGCCAGCAGCCAGGGGACTAGCGGAAGATCCTACAATGAGCAGTTCTTC
CASSQGTSGRSYNEQFF
>TRBV21-1|13|TRBJ1-1|NA|few
TGTGCCAGCAGCAAATCAGGGGGCAGTGAAGCTTTCTTT
CASSKSGGSEAFF
>TRBV28|16|TRBJ2-5|NA|NA
TGTGCCAGCAGACCCCCCCCAGGGCGCAGGGCAGAGACCCAGTACTTC
CASRPPPGRRAETQYF
>TRBV27|18|TRBJ2-7|TRBD1|NA
TGTGCCAGCAGTTTATTCGTGGGGTATGAGACAGGGTACTACGAGCAGTACTTC
CASSLFVGYETGYYEQYF
>TRBV28|14|TRBJ1-1|NA|few
TGTGCCAGCAGCCACACCTTTGGGAACACTGAAGCTTTCTTT
CASSHTFGNTEAFF
>TRBV7-2|15|TRBJ1-4|TRBD1|NA
TGTGCCAGCAGCTTAGTCGCGACAGGGAATGAAAAACTGTTTTTT
CASSLVATGNEKLFF
>TRBV29-1|16|TRBJ2-1|NA|NA
TGCAGCGTTGAGGGTCTAGGGGGTTACTCCTACAATGAGCAGTTCTTC
CSVEGLGGYSYNEQFF
>TRBV6-5|12|TRBJ1-4|NA|NA
TGTGCCAGCGGGGGGGCTAATGAAAAACTGTTTTTT
CASGGANEKLFF
>TRBV9|13|TRBJ1-5|NA|few
TGTGCCAGCAGCGCCCACGGCGGGGTGGCCCAGCATTTT
CASSAHGGVAQHF
>TRBV28|15|TRBJ2-7|NA|NA
TGTGCCAGCAGTCAGCCGACAGGATTCGTCTACGAGCAGTACTTC
CASSQPTGFVYEQYF
>TRBV7-2|12|TRBJ2-1|NA|NA
TGTGCCAGCAGCTCCCTGGGTTATGAGCGGTTCTTC
CASSSLGYERFF
>TRBV9|15|TRBJ2-7|TRBD2|NA
TGTGCCAGCAGCGTAGGGTCGCGGGAGAACTACGAGCAGTACTTC
CASSVGSRENYEQYF
>TRBV28|15|TRBJ2-5|TRBD2|NA
TGTGCCAGCTCTAGCGGGAGCGTACTTCAAGAGACCCAGTACTTC
CASSSGSVLQETQYF
>TRBV7-8|15|TRBJ1-1|NA|few
TGTGCCAGCAGCTTAGTGGCCGGGGGGCATAATGAAGCTTTCTTT
CASSLVAGGHNEAFF
>TRBV5-1|15|TRBJ2-5|TRBD1|NA
TGCGCCAGCAGCCTAATACAGGGGGCCGGGGAGACCCAGTACTTC
CASSLIQGAGETQYF
>TRBV29-1|15|TRBJ2-7|TRBD2|NA
TGCAGCGTCGTGGGACTAGCGGGAGGATTCTACGAGCAGTACTTC
CSVVGLAGGFYEQYF
>TRBV30|14|TRBJ2-7|TRBD1|NA
TGTGCCTGGAGTGTAGGGCAGGGGGCGGGGGAGCAGTACTTC
CAWSVGQGAGEQYF
>TRBV30|14|TRBJ1-5|NA|NA
TGTGCCTGGAGTGACACAGGGTTATATCAGCCCCAGCATTTT
CAWSDTGLYQPQHF
>TRBV6-5|14|TRBJ1-2|TRBD1|NA
TGTGCCAGCAGTTACGGGACAGGGGACTATGGCTACACCTTC
CASSYGTGDYGYTF
>TRBV7-7|16|TRBJ2-5|TRBD2|NA
TGTGCTAGCAGCTTAGAAGTTGGCGGGAGAATGGAGACCCAGTACTTC
CASSLEVGGRMETQYF
>TRBV5-1|13|TRBJ1-2|NA|NA
TGCGCCAGCTCATGGGGGCAGGACTATGGCTACACCTTC
CASSWGQDYGYTF
>TRBV6-6|10|TRBJ1-2|TRBD1|NA
TGCGCCATCCAGGGGGATGGCTACACCTTC
CAIQGDGYTF
>TRBV11-1|16|TRBJ2-7|TRBD1|NA
TGTGCCAGCAGCCCCGGGACAGGGGAGGTTGAGGGCGAGCAGTACTTC
CASSPGTGEVEGEQYF
>TRBV27|13|TRBJ2-1|TRBD1|NA
TGTGCCAGCAGGAGGGACAGTTACAATGAGCAGTTCTTC
CASRRDSYNEQFF
>TRBV6-6|16|TRBJ2-4|TRBD2|NA
TGTGCCAGCAGGGACCTAGCGGAGCTAGCCAAAAACATTCAGTACTTC
CASRDLAELAKNIQYF
>TRBV28|15|TRBJ2-7|NA|NA
TGTGCCAGCAGTTTAGGGCGGGTCCTCTCCTATGAGCAGTACTTC
CASSLGRVLSYEQYF
>TRBV5-1|22|TRBJ2-3|TRBD1|NA
TGCGCCAGCAGCTTCCGGGACAGGGGCGTCGGGATATGGGGGTGGGGCACAGATACGCAGTATTTT
CASSFRDRGVGIWGWGTDTQYF
>TRBV28|15|TRBJ2-3|TRBD2|NA
TGTGCCAGCAGTTTATGGGTTGCGGGAGGCGATACGCAGTATTTT
CASSLWVAGGDTQYF
>TRBV30|15|TRBJ2-5|NA|NA
TGTGCCTGGAGGCTCCACAGGGAGGGGTTGGAGACCCAGTACTTC
CAWRLHREGLETQYF
>TRBV6-5|14|TRBJ1-2|NA|NA
TGTGCCAGCAGTCGCCCCGGGGTGGTCTATGGCTACACCTTC
CASSRPGVVYGYTF
>TRBV5-4|16|TRBJ2-7|TRBD2|once
TGTGCCAGCAGCTATGGACTAGCGGGCATCTCCTACGAGCAGTACTTC
CASSYGLAGISYEQYF
>TRBV10-3|16|TRBJ2-5|TRBD2|NA
TGTGCCATCAGTGAGTCTTGGCGGGAGACGCAAGAGACCCAGTACTTC
CAISESWRETQETQYF
>TRBV7-9|14|TRBJ2-7|TRBD2|NA
TGTGCCAGCAGCCCCTTAGCGGGACTCTACGAGCAGTACTTC
CASSPLAGLYEQYF
>TRBV6-5|14|TRBJ2-2|TRBD1|NA
TGTGCCAGCAGTACAGGGGTTGGTCTAGGGGAGCTGTTTTTT
CASSTGVGLGELFF
>TRBV5-1|15|TRBJ2-5|TRBD2|once
TGCGCCAGCAGCCCCTGGACTAGCGGGATGAAGACCCAGTACTTC
CASSPWTSGMKTQYF
>TRBV5-3|15|TRBJ1-4|TRBD1|NA
TGTGCCAGAAGCTCAGGGACAGGGTGTGATGAAAAACTGTTTTTT
CARSSGTGCDEKLFF
>TRBV18|15|TRBJ1-2|NA|NA
TGTGCCAGCTCCGCGGGCATGGGATCGAACTATGGCTACACCTTC
CASSAGMGSNYGYTF
>TRBV28|16|TRBJ1-4|NA|NA
TGTGCCAGCAGTTTATATCTTCCCGCAACTAATGAAAAACTGTTTTTT
CASSLYLPATNEKLFF
>TRBV5-6|13|TRBJ2-1|TRBD2|few
TGTGCCAGCAGCTTAGCGGGAGTCGATGAGCAGTTCTTC
CASSLAGVDEQFF
>TRBV12-5|15|TRBJ1-1|TRBD1|NA
TGTGCTAGTGCCCAGGGGGGACACAGGAGCACTGAAGCTTTCTTT
CASAQGGHRSTEAFF